This entry features one T cell receptor (beta chain) sequence. What it binds is unknown. The V gene's germline CDR1 is SEHNR and CDR2 FQNEAQ (reference sequence). The V gene end was trimmed by 5 bases and the J gene end by 8 bases; junction bases not matched to a gene: 12. This CDR3 contains 15 residues. The PCR employed 60 Vbeta primers together with 13 Jbeta primers. Sequencing used immunoSEQ multiplex PCR; TCRdb keeps in-frame clones, though not all of them. The repertoire has about 98,000 clones, about two thirds of them found once; the top ten carry about 1.2%. This sample was included in a study of cytomegalovirus exposure and HLA in healthy donors. Study-level points and caveats: The classifier reportedly diagnosed cytomegalovirus status with high sensitivity and specificity. Sequencing likely generated an artifact that appeared as a cluster of highly shared sequence variants.

The V call is TRBV7-9, the J call TRBJ2-5; 9 bases map to TRBD2. The receptor's source is a female donor in good health and CMV-seronegative. Sequenced material: PBMCs. The CDR3 sequence is CASSRRTSEQGTQYF. The CDR3 region has the DNA TGTGCCAGCAGCCGCAGGACTAGCGAACAGGGTACCCAGTACTTC.